The 10 T cell receptor beta chains in this list originate from one sample, sequenced in a study of blood T cells in healthy people across ages (dated by TCRdb to 2014 to 2015). The library was prepared using 5' RACE. Sequencing relied on an Illumina HiSeq 2500. A second roughly 6 to 12 cycle PCR used a sample-barcoded 5' primer and a J-beta primer mix. TCRdb itself trimmed the public reads at Q25 with fastp, ran MiXCR and retained productive beta chains. Each entry is one CDR3 protein sequence, shown with its most common DNA and genes. A total of about 1.4 million distinct CDR3 sequences appear in this sample, approximately 60% of them only once. The top ten constitute roughly 6.3% of the sample. Sequenced sample: blood. The receptor source for this set is a man between 18 and 29 years old in good health.

This clonotype was seen only a few times. The chain recombines TRBV12-3 or TRBV12-4 with TRBJ2-7; D is unresolved. Between the trimmed V and J ends, which lost 0 bases and 4 bases, there was a span of 7 bases. The CDR3 consists of 13 residues. CDR3 sequence: CASSLAPEYEQYF. CDR3 nucleotide sequence: TGTGCCAGCAGTTTAGCTCCGGAATACGAGCAGTACTTC.

This sequence joins TRBV5-1 and TRBJ1-1, with D perhaps matching TRBD1 (6 bases). The V and J ends lost 5 bases and 5 bases respectively, with 16 bases between them. The CDR3 is made up of 14 amino acids. Germline values: CDR1 SGHRS, CDR2 YFSETQ. In DNA, the CDR3 is TGCGCCAGCAGGTACAGGGTAGGAGAGACTGAAGCTTTCTTT. It yields the protein CASRYRVGETEAFF.

The rearrangement joins TRBV20-1 to TRBJ2-1, with 10 bases that match TRBD1. The germline V gene encodes CDR1 DFQATT and CDR2 SNEGSKA (reference sequence). Losses at the gene ends were 4 bases for V and 2 bases for J; bases not matched to a gene: 8. The CDR3 sequence is 16 residues long. Here the CDR3 DNA reads TGCAGTGCTAACCCCCGGACAGGGGGAACCTACAATGAGCAGTTCTTC. This codes for CSANPRTGGTYNEQFF.

The chain combines TRBV20-1 with TRBJ1-5; no clear D. Trimming removed 0 bases at V and 3 bases at J, with 3 bases between. Germline CDR1 reads DFQATT; CDR2 reads SNEGSKA (reference sequence). This CDR3 comprises 12 residues. In nucleotides, the CDR3 is TGCAGTGCTAGAGACTTCAATCAGCCCCAGCATTTT. Its protein product is CSARDFNQPQHF.

This clonotype showed up just a few times. V is TRBV7-2 and J is TRBJ2-7, with a possible D match to TRBD1 (7 bases). CDR1 SGHTA and CDR2 FQGNSA come from the germline V gene. The CDR3 is 15 amino acids. V dropped 1 base and J dropped 3 bases, with 13 bases sitting between them. In nucleotides, the CDR3 is TGTGCCAGCAGCTTAGATGCGGGACAGATCTACGAGCAGTACTTC. Translating it yields CASSLDAGQIYEQYF.

Only a few counts were recorded for this clonotype. The chain employs TRBV27 and TRBJ2-7; a weak D match, TRBD2 (5 bases). Germline V CDR1 and CDR2: MNHEY, SMNVEV (reference sequence). V lost 10 bases and J 4 bases, leaving 17 bases between the germline ends. The CDR3 consists of 13 residues. The CDR3 spells CATRAAGYYEQYF. CDR3 nucleotide sequence: TGTGCCACCCGTGCCGCGGGTTATTACGAGCAGTACTTC.

V is TRBV12-3 or TRBV12-4 and J is TRBJ2-3; tentative D call: TRBD2 (6 bases). Trimming removed 6 bases from V and 0 bases from J, with 13 bases in between. The length of the CDR3 is 15 residues. In DNA, the CDR3 is TGTGCCAGCAGGGAACGGGGGTCGAGCACAGATACGCAGTATTTT. Its translation is CASRERGSSTDTQYF.

The chain couples TRBV10-2 to TRBJ1-2; maybe TRBD1 (6 bases). In germline, CDR1 is WSHSY, CDR2 SAAADI. V lost 6 bases to trimming and J lost 3 bases, with 11 bases between them. CDR3 length: 13 residues. The CDR3 sequence: CASREGVDYGYTF. CDR3 in DNA: TGCGCCAGCAGAGAGGGGGTCGACTATGGCTACACCTTC.

The gene calls are TRBV28 and TRBJ1-2; no clear D. The germline V gene has CDR1 MDHEN and CDR2 SYDVKM. V was clipped by 3 bases and J by 6 bases, with 11 bases between them. The CDR3 covers 13 residues. The CDR3 region is CASSFPTRDGYTF. The DNA of the CDR3 is TGTGCCAGCAGTTTCCCCACTCGGGATGGCTACACCTTC.

V gene TRBV6-1 combines with J gene TRBJ2-1; D remains ambiguous. V gave up 5 bases and J gave up 10 bases, with 6 bases separating them. Germline lookup yields CDR1 MNHNS and CDR2 SASEGT. This CDR3 region has 10 residues. The CDR3 region has the DNA TGTGCCAGCAGTCTATGGGAGCAGTTCTTC. This encodes CASSLWEQFF.